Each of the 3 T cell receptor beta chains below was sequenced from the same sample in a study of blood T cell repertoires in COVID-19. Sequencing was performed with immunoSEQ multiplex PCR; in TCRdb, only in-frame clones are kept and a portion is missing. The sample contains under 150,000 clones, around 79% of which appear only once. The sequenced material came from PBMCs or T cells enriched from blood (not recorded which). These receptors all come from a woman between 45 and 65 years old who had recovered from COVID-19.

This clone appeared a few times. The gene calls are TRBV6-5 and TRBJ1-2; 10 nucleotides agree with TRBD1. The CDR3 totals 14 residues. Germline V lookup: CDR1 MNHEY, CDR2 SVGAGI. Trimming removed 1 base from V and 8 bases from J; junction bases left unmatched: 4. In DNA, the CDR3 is TGTGCCAGCAGTTACTGGGACAGGGGAGACGGCTACACCTTC. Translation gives CASSYWDRGDGYTF.

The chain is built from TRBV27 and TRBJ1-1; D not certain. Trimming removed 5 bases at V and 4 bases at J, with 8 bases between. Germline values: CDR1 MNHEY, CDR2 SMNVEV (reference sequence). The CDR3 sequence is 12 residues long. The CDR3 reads CASSRGSTEAFF. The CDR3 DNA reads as TGTGCCAGCAGTAGAGGAAGCACTGAAGCTTTCTTT.

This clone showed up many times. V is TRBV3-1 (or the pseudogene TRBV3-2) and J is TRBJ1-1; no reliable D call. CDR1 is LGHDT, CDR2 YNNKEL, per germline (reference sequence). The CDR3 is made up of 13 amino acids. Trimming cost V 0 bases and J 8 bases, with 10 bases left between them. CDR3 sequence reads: CASSQEGRPEAFF. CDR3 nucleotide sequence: TGTGCCAGCAGCCAAGAGGGGAGGCCAGAAGCTTTCTTT.